This TCR beta chain was sequenced for a study of graft-versus-host responses after intestinal transplantation. Study-level information: Recipients received multivisceral, liver-intestinal, or isolated intestinal transplants. Among the recipients, all got anti-thymocyte globulin induction and then tacrolimus and steroids for about three years. Study-wide results and limits: Early post-transplant falls in HvG clones accompanied the peak levels of circulating GvH clones. Across patients carrying graft-donor T cell macrochimerism, allografts held high graft-versus-host to host-versus-graft clonal ratios.

Regarding this clone: Antigen unknown.

Clones were sequenced by immunoSEQ multiplex PCR, and TCRdb holds only the in-frame ones, with some missing. The data show roughly 110,000 clones, 90% to 95% seen once. The TCR comes from a human donor who was the organ donor for an intestinal transplant. The sequences come from unstimulated CD8+ T cells sorted from spleen or lymph node cells, collected before transplant.

CDR3 in DNA: TGCGCCAGCAGCCACCCGAATAGGGGCGCGACGACTGAAGCTTTCTTT. It specifies CASSHPNRGATTEAFF. The V and J genes are TRBV4-1 and TRBJ1-1; D is perhaps TRBD1 (5 bases). The CDR3 runs to 16 residues. The germline V gene encodes CDR1 MGHRA and CDR2 YSYEKL. With 3 bases removed from V and 5 bases from J, the gap between germline ends came to 19 bases.